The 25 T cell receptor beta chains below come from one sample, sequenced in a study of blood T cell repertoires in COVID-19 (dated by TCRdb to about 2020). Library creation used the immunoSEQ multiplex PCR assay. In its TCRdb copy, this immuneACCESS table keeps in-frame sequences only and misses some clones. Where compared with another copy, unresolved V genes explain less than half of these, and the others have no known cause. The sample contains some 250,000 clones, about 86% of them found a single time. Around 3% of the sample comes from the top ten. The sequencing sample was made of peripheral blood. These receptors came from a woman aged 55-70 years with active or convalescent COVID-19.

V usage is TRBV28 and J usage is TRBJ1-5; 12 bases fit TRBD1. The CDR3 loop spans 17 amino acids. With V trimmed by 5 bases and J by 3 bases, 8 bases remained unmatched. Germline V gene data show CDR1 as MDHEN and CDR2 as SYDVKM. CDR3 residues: CASSLGTGGTYNQPQHF. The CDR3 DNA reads TGTGCCAGCAGTCTAGGGACAGGGGGCACCTACAATCAGCCCCAGCATTTT.

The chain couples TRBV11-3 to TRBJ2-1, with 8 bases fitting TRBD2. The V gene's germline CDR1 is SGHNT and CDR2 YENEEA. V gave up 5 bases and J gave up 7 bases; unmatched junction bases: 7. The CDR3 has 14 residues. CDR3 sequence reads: CASSTGGALNEQFF. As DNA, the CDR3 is TGTGCCAGCAGCACGGGGGGGGCCTTAAATGAGCAGTTCTTC.

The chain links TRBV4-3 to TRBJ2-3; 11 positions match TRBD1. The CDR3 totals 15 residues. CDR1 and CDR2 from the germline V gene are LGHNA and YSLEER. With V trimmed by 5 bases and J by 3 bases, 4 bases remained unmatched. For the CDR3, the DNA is TGCGCCAGCAGCGTCCGGGACAGGGGGACAGATACGCAGTATTTT. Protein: CASSVRDRGTDTQYF.

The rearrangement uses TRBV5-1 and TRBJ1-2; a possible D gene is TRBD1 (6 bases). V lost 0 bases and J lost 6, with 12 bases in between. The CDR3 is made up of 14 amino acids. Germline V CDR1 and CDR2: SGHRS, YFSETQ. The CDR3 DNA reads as TGCGCCAGCAGCTTGGTCTCTGGGGGCAATGGCTACACCTTC. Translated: CASSLVSGGNGYTF.

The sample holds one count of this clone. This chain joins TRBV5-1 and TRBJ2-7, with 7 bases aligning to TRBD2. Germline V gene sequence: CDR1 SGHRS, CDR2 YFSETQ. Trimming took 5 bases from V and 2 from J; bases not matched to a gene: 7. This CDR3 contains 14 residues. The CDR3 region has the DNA TGCGCCAGCAGTCAACTAGCGACCGCCTACGAGCAGTACTTC. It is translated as CASSQLATAYEQYF. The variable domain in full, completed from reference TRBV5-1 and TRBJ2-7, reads KAGVTQTPRYLIKTRGQQVTLSCSPISGHRSVSWYQQTPGQGLQFLFEYFSETQRNKGNFPGRFSGRQFSNSRSEMNVSTLELGDSALYLCASSQLATAYEQYFGPGTRLTVT.

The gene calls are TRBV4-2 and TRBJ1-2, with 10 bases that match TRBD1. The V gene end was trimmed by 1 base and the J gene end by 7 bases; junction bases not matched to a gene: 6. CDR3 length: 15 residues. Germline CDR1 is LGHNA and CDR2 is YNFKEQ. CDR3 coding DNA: TGTGCCAGCAGCCAAGGGGGGACAGGGGAACGTGGCTACACCTTC. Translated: CASSQGGTGERGYTF.

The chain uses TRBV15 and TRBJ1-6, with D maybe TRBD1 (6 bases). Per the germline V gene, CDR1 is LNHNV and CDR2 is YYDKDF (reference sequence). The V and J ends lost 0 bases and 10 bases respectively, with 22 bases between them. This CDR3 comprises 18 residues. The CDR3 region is CATSRDPGTLGTGSPLHF. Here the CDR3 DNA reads TGTGCCACCAGCAGAGATCCGGGGACATTGGGAACGGGGTCACCCCTCCACTTT. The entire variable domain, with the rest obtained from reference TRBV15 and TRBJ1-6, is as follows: DAMVIQNPRYQVTQFGKPVTLSCSQTLNHNVMYWYQQKSSQAPKLLFHYYDKDFNNEADTPDNFQSRRPNTSFCFLDIRSPGLGDTAMYLCATSRDPGTLGTGSPLHFGNGTRLTVT.

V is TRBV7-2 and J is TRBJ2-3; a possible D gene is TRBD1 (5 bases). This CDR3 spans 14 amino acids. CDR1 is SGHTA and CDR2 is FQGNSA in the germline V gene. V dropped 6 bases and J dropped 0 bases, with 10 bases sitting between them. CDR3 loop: CASRMGLSTDTQYF. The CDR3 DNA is TGTGCCAGCAGAATGGGGCTGAGCACAGATACGCAGTATTTT.

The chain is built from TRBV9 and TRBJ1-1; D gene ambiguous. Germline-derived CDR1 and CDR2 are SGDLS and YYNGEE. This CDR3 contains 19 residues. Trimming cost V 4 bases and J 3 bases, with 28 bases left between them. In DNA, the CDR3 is TGTGCCAGCAGCCCGACCCCGGGGTGGGGTACTTCTAAGGACACTGAAGCTTTCTTT. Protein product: CASSPTPGWGTSKDTEAFF.

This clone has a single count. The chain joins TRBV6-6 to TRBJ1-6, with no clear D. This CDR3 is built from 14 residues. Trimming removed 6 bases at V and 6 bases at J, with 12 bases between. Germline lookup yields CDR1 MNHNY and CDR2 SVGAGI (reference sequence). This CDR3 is CASSSIGGNSPLHF. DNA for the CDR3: TGTGCCAGCAGCAGCATAGGAGGTAATTCACCCCTCCACTTT.

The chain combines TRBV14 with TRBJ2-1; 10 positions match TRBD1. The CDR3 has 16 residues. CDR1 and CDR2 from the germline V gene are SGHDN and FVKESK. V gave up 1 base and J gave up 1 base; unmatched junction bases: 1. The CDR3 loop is CASSQVGQGSYNEQFF. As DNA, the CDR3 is TGTGCCAGCAGCCAAGTGGGACAGGGGTCCTACAATGAGCAGTTCTTC. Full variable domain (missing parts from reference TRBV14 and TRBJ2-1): EAGVTQFPSHSVIEKGQTVTLRCDPISGHDNLYWYRRVMGKEIKFLLHFVKESKQDESGMPNNRFLAERTGGTYSTLKVQPAELEDSGVYFCASSQVGQGSYNEQFFGPGTRLTVL.

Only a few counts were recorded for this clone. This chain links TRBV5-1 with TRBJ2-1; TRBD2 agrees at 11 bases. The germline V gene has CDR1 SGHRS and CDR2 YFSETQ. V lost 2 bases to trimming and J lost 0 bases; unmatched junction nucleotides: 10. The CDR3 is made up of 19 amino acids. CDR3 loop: CASSLGLAGGVSSYNEQFF. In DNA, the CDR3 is TGCGCCAGCAGCTTAGGGCTAGCGGGGGGCGTAAGCTCCTACAATGAGCAGTTCTTC.

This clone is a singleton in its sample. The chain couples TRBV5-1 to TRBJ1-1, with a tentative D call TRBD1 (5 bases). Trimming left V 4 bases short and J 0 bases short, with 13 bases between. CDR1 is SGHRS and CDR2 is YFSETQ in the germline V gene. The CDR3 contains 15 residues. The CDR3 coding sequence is TGCGCCAGCAGCCCCGGGCCAGGGATGAACACTGAAGCTTTCTTT. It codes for CASSPGPGMNTEAFF.

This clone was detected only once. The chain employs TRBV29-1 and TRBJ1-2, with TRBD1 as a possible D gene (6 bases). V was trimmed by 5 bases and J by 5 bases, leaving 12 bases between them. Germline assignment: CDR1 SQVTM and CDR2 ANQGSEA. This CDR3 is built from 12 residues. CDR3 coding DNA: TGCAGCGTTTCAGGGGCCTCTTATGGCTACACCTTC. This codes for CSVSGASYGYTF.

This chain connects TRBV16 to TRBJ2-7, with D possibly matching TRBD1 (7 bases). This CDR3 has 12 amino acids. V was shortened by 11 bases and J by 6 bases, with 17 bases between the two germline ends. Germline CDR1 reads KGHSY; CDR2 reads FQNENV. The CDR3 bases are TGTGCCGTGGACGGGACAGCGGGCGAGCAGTACTTC. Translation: CAVDGTAGEQYF.

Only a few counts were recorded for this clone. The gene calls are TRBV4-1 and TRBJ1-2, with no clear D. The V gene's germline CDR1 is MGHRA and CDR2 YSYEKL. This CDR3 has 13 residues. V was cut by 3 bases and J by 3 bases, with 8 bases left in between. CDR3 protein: CASSHGSDYGYTF. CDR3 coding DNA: TGCGCCAGCAGCCATGGTTCAGACTATGGCTACACCTTC.

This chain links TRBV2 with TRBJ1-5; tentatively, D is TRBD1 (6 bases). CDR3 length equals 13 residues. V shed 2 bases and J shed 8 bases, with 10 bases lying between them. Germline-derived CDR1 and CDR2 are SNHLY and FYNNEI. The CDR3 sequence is CASSETGREPQHF. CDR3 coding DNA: TGTGCCAGCAGTGAAACAGGGAGGGAGCCCCAGCATTTT.

The CDR3 region has the DNA TGTGCCATCAGTGAGGGGGAGGTTACAGGGGGCGTTGGTGGCTACACCTTC. Protein product: CAISEGEVTGGVGGYTF. The V gene is TRBV10-3, the J gene TRBJ1-2, with TRBD1 matching over 9 bases. The V gene's germline CDR1 is ENHRY and CDR2 SYGVKD. With 2 bases clipped from V and 7 bases from J, the junction kept 14 bases outside the gene matches. This CDR3 has 17 residues.

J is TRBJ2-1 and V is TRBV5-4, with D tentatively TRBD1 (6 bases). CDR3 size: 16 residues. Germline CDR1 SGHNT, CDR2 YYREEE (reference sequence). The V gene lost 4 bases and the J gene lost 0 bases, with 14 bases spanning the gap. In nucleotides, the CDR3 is TGTGCCAGCAGCACCCCCGGGACATTCTCCTACAATGAGCAGTTCTTC. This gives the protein CASSTPGTFSYNEQFF.

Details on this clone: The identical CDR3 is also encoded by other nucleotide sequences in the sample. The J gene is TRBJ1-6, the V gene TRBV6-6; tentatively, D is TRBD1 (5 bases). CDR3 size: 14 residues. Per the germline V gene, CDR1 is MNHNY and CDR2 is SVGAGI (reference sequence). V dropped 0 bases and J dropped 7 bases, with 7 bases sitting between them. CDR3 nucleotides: TGTGCCAGCAGTTACTCGGAGGGGAATTCACCCCTCCACTTT. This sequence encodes CASSYSEGNSPLHF.

The CDR3, as DNA: TGTGCCAGCAGCTGGACAGGGGTGGGTGGCTACACCTTC. As protein: CASSWTGVGGYTF. This chain joins TRBV11-2 and TRBJ1-2; TRBD1 agrees at 9 bases. CDR3 size: 13 residues. V lost 4 bases and J lost 7; bases outside the gene matches: 4. The germline CDR1 and CDR2 sequences are SGHAT and FQNNGV.

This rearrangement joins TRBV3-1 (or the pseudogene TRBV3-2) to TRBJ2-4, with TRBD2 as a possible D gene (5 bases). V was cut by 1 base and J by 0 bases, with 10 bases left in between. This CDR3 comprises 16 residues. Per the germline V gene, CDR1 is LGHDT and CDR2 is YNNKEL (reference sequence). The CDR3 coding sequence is TGTGCCAGCAGCCAAGCCGGACTTATAGCCAAAAACATTCAGTACTTC. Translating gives CASSQAGLIAKNIQYF.

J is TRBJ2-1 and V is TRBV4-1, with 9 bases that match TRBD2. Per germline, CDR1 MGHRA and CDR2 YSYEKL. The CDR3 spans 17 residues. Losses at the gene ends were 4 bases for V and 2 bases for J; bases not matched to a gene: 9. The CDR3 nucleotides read TGCGCCAGCAGCCTCCAAGTGGTAGCGGGGGCCTACAATGAGCAGTTCTTC. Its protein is CASSLQVVAGAYNEQFF.

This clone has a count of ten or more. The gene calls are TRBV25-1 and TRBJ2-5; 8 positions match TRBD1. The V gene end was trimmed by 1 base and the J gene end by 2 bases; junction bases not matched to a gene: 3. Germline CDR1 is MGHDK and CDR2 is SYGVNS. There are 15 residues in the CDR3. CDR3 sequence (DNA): TGTGCCAGCAGTGAATCAGGGGGCGGACAAGAGACCCAGTACTTC. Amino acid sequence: CASSESGGGQETQYF.

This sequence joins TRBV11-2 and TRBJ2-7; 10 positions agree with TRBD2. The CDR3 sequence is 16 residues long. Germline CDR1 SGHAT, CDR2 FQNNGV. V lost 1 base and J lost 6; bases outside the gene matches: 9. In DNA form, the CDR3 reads TGTGCCAGCAGCTTAGGTTTCGGGACTAGCGTTTCCGAGCAGTACTTC. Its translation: CASSLGFGTSVSEQYF.